This record concerns one T cell receptor beta chain sequence. The record originates from a study of PD-L1 blockade in urothelial cancer. About the study: Atezolizumab was started by patients in the mid-2010s at 1,200 mg intravenously every 3 weeks. Typically, measured as a median, blood samples had 140,000 or so T cells. After treatment start, blood was analyzed at 3 weeks (second dose) and at 6 weeks.

The CDR3 length is 19 residues. Germline CDR1 LGHNA, CDR2 YSLEER. V gave up 0 bases and J gave up 7 bases; unmatched junction bases: 14. Every PCR received spiked-in synthetic TCR analog templates. Assay used: immunoSEQ multiplex PCR; TCRdb lists only in-frame clones, some missing. The top ten hold about 14% of the sample, which has about 43,000 clones, 88% seen once. The rearrangement uses TRBV4-3 and TRBJ2-1; TRBD1 matches at 11 bases. The sample here was PBMCs, taken around atezolizumab (anti-PD-L1) treatment. The clonotype originates from a woman aged 55-69 years with urothelial cancer. The CDR3 coding sequence is TGCGCCAGCAGCCAAGATGGGTCTTGGGGGACAGGGGGATCTAATGAGCAGTTCTTC. Its translation is CASSQDGSWGTGGSNEQFF.